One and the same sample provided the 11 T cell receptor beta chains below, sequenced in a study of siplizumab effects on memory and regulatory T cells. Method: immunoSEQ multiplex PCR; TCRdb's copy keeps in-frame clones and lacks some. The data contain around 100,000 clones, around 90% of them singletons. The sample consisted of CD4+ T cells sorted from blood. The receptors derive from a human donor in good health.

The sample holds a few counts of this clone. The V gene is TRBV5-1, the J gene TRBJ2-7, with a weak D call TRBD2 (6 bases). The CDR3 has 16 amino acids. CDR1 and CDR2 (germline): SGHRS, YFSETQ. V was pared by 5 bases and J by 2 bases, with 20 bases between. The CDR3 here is CASSLRAGTRAYEQYF. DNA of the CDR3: TGCGCCAGCAGTTTGAGGGCAGGGACTCGGGCCTACGAGCAGTACTTC.

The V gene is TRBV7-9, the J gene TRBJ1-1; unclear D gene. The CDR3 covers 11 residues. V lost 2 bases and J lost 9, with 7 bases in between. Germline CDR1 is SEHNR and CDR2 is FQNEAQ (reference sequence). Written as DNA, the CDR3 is TGTGCCAGCAGCTTACCCCTCCAAGCTTTCTTT. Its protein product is CASSLPLQAFF.

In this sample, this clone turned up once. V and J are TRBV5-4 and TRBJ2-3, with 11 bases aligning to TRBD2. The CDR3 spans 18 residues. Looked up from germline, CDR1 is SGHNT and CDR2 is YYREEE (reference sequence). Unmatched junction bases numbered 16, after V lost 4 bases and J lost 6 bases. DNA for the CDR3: TGTGCCAGCAGCCCTAAGCCGATTACTAGCGGGAGTCTTGATACGCAGTATTTT. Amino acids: CASSPKPITSGSLDTQYF.

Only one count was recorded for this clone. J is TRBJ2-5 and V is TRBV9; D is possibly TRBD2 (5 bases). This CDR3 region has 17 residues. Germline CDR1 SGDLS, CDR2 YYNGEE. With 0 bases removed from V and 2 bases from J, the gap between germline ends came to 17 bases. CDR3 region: CASSVGGRSAQQETQYF. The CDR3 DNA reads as TGTGCCAGCAGCGTAGGAGGGCGTAGCGCCCAGCAAGAGACCCAGTACTTC. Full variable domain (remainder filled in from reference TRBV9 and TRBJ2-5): DSGVTQTPKHLITATGQRVTLRCSPRSGDLSVYWYQQSLDQGLQFLIQYYNGEERAKGNILERFSAQQFPDLHSELNLSSLELGDSALYFCASSVGGRSAQQETQYFGPGTRLLVL.

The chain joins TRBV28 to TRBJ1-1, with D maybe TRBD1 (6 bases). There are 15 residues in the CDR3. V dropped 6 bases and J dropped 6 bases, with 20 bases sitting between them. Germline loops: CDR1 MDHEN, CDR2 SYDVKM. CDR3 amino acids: CASRFLQGARPEAFF. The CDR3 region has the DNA TGTGCCAGCAGGTTTCTACAGGGAGCTAGGCCTGAAGCTTTCTTT. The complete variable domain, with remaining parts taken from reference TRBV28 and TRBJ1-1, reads DVKVTQSSRYLVKRTGEKVFLECVQDMDHENMFWYRQDPGLGLRLIYFSYDVKMKEKGDIPEGYSVSREKKERFSLILESASTNQTSMYLCASRFLQGARPEAFFGQGTRLTVV.

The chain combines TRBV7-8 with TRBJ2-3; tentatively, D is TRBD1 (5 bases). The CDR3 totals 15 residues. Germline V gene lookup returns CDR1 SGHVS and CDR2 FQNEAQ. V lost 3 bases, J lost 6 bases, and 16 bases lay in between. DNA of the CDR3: TGTGCCAGCAGCTTTCAAACAGGCCCAGCGGATACGCAGTATTTT. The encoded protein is CASSFQTGPADTQYF.

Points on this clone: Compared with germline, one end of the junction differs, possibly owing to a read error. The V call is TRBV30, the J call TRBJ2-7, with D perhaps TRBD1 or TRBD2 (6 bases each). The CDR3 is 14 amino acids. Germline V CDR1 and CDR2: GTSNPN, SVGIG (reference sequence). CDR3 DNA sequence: TGTGCCTGGAGTGTAGCTGGCATAGGGGGGACGTACCGCTTC. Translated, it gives CAWSVAGIGGTYRF. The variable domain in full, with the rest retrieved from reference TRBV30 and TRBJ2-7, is SQTIHQWPATLVQPVGSPLSLECTVEGTSNPNLYWYRQAAGRGLQLLFYSVGIGQISSEVPQNLSASRPQDRQFILSSKKLLLSDSGFYLCAWSVAGIGGTYRFGPGTRLTVT.

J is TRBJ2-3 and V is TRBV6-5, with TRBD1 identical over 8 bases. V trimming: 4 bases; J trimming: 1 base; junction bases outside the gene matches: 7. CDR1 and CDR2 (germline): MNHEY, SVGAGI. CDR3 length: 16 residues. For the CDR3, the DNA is TGTGCCAGCAGTTCGACAGGGGACCTGCGCACAGATACGCAGTATTTT. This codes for CASSSTGDLRTDTQYF.

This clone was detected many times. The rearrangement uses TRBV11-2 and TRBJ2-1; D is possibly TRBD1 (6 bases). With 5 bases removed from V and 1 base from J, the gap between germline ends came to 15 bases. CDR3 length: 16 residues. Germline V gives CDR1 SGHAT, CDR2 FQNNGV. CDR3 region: CASSVTRGNSYNEQFF. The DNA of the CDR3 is TGTGCCAGCAGCGTAACGAGGGGGAATTCCTACAATGAGCAGTTCTTC.

The CDR3 loop reads CASTPRDGVLQYF. The CDR3 DNA reads as TGTGCCAGCACCCCTAGGGACGGAGTACTTCAGTACTTC. The rearrangement joins TRBV27 to TRBJ2-4; either TRBD1 or TRBD2 may fit D (5 bases each). The CDR3 runs 13 residues. Germline V gene data show CDR1 as MNHEY and CDR2 as SMNVEV (reference sequence). V dropped 7 bases and J dropped 11 bases, with 18 bases sitting between them.

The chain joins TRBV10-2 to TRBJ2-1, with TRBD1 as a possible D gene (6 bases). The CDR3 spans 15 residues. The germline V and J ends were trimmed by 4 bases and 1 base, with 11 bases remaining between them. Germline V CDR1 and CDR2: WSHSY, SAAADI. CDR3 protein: CASSALGGSYNEQFF. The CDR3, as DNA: TGCGCCAGCAGTGCACTAGGGGGTTCCTACAATGAGCAGTTCTTC.